This T cell receptor beta chain appears in the sequencing data of a study of blood T cell repertoires in COVID-19. Study-wide background: From T cells, B-cell-depleted T cells, or PBMCs came the material, which was cDNA or gDNA.

TCRdb keeps only in-frame clones here, not all; method: immunoSEQ multiplex PCR. The sample lists 90,000 to 120,000 clones; 71% were seen once. Looked up from germline, CDR1 is SGHTA and CDR2 is FQGNSA. There are 12 residues in the CDR3. V lost 1 base to trimming and J lost 5 bases, with 5 bases between them. The sequenced material came from peripheral blood. The sequence derives from a woman in her forties with acute or convalescent COVID-19. This chain uses TRBV7-2 with TRBJ1-2; no reliable D call. The chain's CDR3 is CASSLDQYGYTF. In DNA form, the CDR3 reads TGTGCCAGCAGCTTAGATCAGTATGGCTACACCTTC.